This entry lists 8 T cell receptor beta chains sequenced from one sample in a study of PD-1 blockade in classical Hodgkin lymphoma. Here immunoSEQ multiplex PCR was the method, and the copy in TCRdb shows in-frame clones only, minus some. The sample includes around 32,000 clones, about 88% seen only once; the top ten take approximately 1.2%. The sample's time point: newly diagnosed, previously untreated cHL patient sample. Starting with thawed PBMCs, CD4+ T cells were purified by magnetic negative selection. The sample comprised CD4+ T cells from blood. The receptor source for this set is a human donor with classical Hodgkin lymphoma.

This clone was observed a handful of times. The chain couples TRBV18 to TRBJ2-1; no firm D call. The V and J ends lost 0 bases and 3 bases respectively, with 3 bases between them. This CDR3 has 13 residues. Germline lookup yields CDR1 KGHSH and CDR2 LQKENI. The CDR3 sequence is CASSPPSYNEQFF. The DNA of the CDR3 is TGTGCCAGCTCACCACCCAGCTACAATGAGCAGTTCTTC. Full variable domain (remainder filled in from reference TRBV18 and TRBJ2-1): NAGVMQNPRHLVRRRGQEARLRCSPMKGHSHVYWYRQLPEEGLKFMVYLQKENIIDESGMPKERFSAEFPKEGPSILRIQQVVRGDSAAYFCASSPPSYNEQFFGPGTRLTVL.

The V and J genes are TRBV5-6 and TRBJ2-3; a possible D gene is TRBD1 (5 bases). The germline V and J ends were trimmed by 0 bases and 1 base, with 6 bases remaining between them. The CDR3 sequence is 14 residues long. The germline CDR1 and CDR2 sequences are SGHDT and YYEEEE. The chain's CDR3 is CASSLGGGTDTQYF. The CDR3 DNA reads TGTGCCAGCAGCTTGGGGGGCGGCACAGATACGCAGTATTTT. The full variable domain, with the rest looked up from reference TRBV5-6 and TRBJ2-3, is DAGVTQSPTHLIKTRGQQVTLRCSPKSGHDTVSWYQQALGQGPQFIFQYYEEEERQRGNFPDRFSGHQFPNYSSELNVNALLLGDSALYLCASSLGGGTDTQYFGPGTRLTVL.

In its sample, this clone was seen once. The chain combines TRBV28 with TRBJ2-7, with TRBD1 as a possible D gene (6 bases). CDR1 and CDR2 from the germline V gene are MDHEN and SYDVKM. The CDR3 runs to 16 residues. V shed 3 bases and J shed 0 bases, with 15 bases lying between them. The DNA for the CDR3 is TGTGCCAGCAGTTTTAGCCTGACAGGACTCTCCTACGAGCAGTACTTC. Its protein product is CASSFSLTGLSYEQYF.

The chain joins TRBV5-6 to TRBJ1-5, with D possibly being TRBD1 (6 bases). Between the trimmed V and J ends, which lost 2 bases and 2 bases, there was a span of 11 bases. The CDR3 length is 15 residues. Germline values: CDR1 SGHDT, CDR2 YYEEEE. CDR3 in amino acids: CASSLQGPGNQPQHF. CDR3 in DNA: TGTGCCAGCAGCTTACAGGGACCGGGCAATCAGCCCCAGCATTTT. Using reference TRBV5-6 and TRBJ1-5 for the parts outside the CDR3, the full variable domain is DAGVTQSPTHLIKTRGQQVTLRCSPKSGHDTVSWYQQALGQGPQFIFQYYEEEERQRGNFPDRFSGHQFPNYSSELNVNALLLGDSALYLCASSLQGPGNQPQHFGDGTRLSIL.

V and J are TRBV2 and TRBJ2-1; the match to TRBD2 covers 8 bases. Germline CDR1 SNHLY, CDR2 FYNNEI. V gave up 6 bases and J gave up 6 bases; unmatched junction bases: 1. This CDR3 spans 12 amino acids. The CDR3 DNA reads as TGTGCCAGCAGCACTAGCGGCAATGAGCAGTTCTTC. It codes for CASSTSGNEQFF.

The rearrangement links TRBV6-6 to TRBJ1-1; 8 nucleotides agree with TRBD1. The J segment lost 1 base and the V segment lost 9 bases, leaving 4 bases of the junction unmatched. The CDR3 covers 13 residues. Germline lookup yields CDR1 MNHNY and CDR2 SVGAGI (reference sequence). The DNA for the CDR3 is TGTGCCAGTGGACAGGGTGGGAACACTGAAGCTTTCTTT. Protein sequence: CASGQGGNTEAFF.

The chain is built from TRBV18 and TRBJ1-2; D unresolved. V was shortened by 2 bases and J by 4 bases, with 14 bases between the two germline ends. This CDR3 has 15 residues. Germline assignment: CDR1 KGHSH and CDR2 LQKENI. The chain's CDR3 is CASSPTTLYGYGYTF. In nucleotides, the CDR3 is TGTGCCAGCTCACCAACGACACTTTACGGCTATGGCTACACCTTC.

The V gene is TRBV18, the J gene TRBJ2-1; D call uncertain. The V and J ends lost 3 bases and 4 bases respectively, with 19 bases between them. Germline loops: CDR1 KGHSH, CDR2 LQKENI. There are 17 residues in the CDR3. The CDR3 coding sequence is TGTGCCAGCTCACCCGCCCAGCTCTTGATAGGGTACAATGAGCAGTTCTTC. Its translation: CASSPAQLLIGYNEQFF.